The 26 T cell receptor beta chains below come from one sample, sequenced in a study of blood T cell repertoires in COVID-19. Produced via immunoSEQ multiplex PCR; TCRdb's table is partial and in-frame only. The table lists more than 200,000 clones, around nine tenths of them singletons. The sequenced material came from PBMCs or T cells enriched from blood (not recorded which). The receptors come from a woman younger than 45 with acute COVID-19.

This chain connects TRBV4-2 to TRBJ2-5; the D is unclear. V lost 1 base and J 2 bases, leaving 11 bases between the germline ends. The length of the CDR3 is 15 residues. CDR1 LGHNA and CDR2 YNFKEQ come from the germline V gene. Written as DNA, the CDR3 is TGTGCCAGCAGCCAAGTGGTGGTCGAGCAAGAGACCCAGTACTTC. This codes for CASSQVVVEQETQYF.

This clone is a singleton in its sample. V is TRBV18 and J is TRBJ2-7, with 7 bases aligning to TRBD1. Germline CDR1 KGHSH, CDR2 LQKENI. The CDR3 spans 14 residues. Trimming took 1 base from V and 3 from J; bases not matched to a gene: 3. The CDR3 DNA reads as TGTGCCAGCTCACCACAGGGGGCAATCTACGAGCAGTACTTC. It yields the protein CASSPQGAIYEQYF.

Here the CDR3 DNA reads TGTGCCAGCAAGGACAGGGGGGTGGACATTCAGTACTTC. Encoded protein: CASKDRGVDIQYF. This chain joins TRBV6-5 and TRBJ2-4; the match to TRBD1 covers 10 bases. Germline CDR1 is MNHEY and CDR2 is SVGAGI. The V and J ends lost 7 bases and 8 bases, in that order; junction bases with no gene match: 5. This CDR3 is 13 amino acids long.

The V call is TRBV25-1, the J call TRBJ1-4, with D perhaps TRBD1 (5 bases). The CDR3 extends over 16 amino acids. From germline, CDR1 is MGHDK and CDR2 SYGVNS. V dropped 4 bases and J dropped 3 bases, with 15 bases sitting between them. This CDR3 reads CASSANKGTPNEKLFF. As DNA, the CDR3 is TGTGCCAGCAGTGCGAACAAGGGGACTCCTAATGAAAAACTGTTTTTT.

The rearrangement uses TRBV6-5 and TRBJ2-7; 8 bases are a match to TRBD1. V lost 5 bases, J lost 5 bases, and 5 bases stayed unmatched. The germline CDR1 and CDR2 sequences are MNHEY and SVGAGI. CDR3 length equals 13 residues. The CDR3 region has the DNA TGTGCCAGCAGTCTAGCAGGGGGCGACGAGCAGTACTTC. Its translation is CASSLAGGDEQYF.

J is TRBJ1-6 and V is TRBV6-5; a possible D gene is TRBD1 (5 bases). Germline loops: CDR1 MNHEY, CDR2 SVGAGI. The CDR3 has 14 residues. V dropped 7 bases and J dropped 6 bases, with 13 bases sitting between them. The CDR3 nucleotides are TGTGCCAGCAACGACCTAAGGGGTAATTCACCCCTCCACTTT. Translated, it gives CASNDLRGNSPLHF.

This chain links TRBV7-8 with TRBJ1-2, with a possible D match to TRBD1 (6 bases). Deletions cut 4 bases from V and 5 bases from J, with 8 bases between. Germline lookup yields CDR1 SGHVS and CDR2 FQNEAQ. The CDR3 runs 12 residues. Here the CDR3 reads CASSSTGYGYTF. DNA for the CDR3: TGTGCCAGCAGCTCAACAGGGTATGGCTACACCTTC.

The chain employs TRBV24-1 and TRBJ2-7, with 8 bases identical to TRBD1. Germline trimming cut 9 bases from V and 3 bases from J; bases unmatched to any gene: 15. From germline, CDR1 is KGHDR and CDR2 SFDVKD. This CDR3 has 16 residues. CDR3 residues: CATSAPAGQGDYEQYF. The DNA of the CDR3 is TGTGCCACCTCTGCTCCGGCTGGACAGGGTGACTACGAGCAGTACTTC.

The rearrangement uses TRBV18 and TRBJ1-4, with 8 bases aligning to TRBD1. The CDR3 extends over 15 amino acids. The junction had 4 bases not matched to a gene; V was cut back by 3 bases and J by 4 bases. Germline V gene sequence: CDR1 KGHSH, CDR2 LQKENI. For the CDR3, the DNA is TGTGCCAGCTCACCCCTGACAGGGGATAATGAAAAACTGTTTTTT. It encodes CASSPLTGDNEKLFF.

V is TRBV12-3 or TRBV12-4 and J is TRBJ2-3; no clear D. Trimming removed 5 bases at V and 4 bases at J, with 4 bases between. The CDR3 has 11 residues. The CDR3, as DNA: TGTGCCAGCAGTCAGTCAGATACGCAGTATTTT. This codes for CASSQSDTQYF.

The gene calls are TRBV2 and TRBJ1-4; 10 positions agree with TRBD1. CDR1 and CDR2 from the germline V gene are SNHLY and FYNNEI. The J segment lost 3 bases and the V segment lost 2 bases, leaving 6 bases of the junction unmatched. This CDR3 comprises 17 residues. The CDR3 sequence: CASSELDRGLANEKLFF. In DNA form, the CDR3 reads TGTGCCAGCAGTGAACTCGACAGGGGGCTGGCTAATGAAAAACTGTTTTTT.

This chain links TRBV2 with TRBJ2-1, with TRBD2 identical over 9 bases. V shed 3 bases and J 3 bases; nucleotides not matched to a gene: 6. The CDR3 is 16 residues long. Looked up from germline, CDR1 is SNHLY and CDR2 is FYNNEI. DNA for the CDR3: TGTGCCAGCAGTGATCCTAAGCGGGGGGACTACAATGAGCAGTTCTTC. Translated: CASSDPKRGDYNEQFF.

V and J are TRBV29-1 and TRBJ2-3, with a weak D call TRBD2 (5 bases). The V end was cut by 2 bases, the J end by 0 bases, with 15 bases between. Per the germline V gene, CDR1 is SQVTM and CDR2 is ANQGSEA. The CDR3 length is 16 residues. CDR3 sequence (DNA): TGCAGCGTTGAATCCCCTAGCTCGGCTAGCACAGATACGCAGTATTTT. Its translation: CSVESPSSASTDTQYF.

CDR3 in amino acids: CAIGAEKLFF. As DNA, the CDR3 is TGTGCCATCGGAGCGGAAAAACTGTTTTTT. The chain combines TRBV10-3 with TRBJ1-4; D is ambiguous. The CDR3 loop spans 10 amino acids. Trimming stripped 8 bases from V and 8 bases from J, with 6 bases between. Germline V lookup: CDR1 ENHRY, CDR2 SYGVKD.

This clone was seen a handful of times. The V and J genes are TRBV5-1 and TRBJ1-2, with D unclear. CDR1 SGHRS and CDR2 YFSETQ come from the germline V gene. CDR3 length: 14 amino acids. The V end lost 0 bases, the J end lost 3 bases, and 9 bases lay between the germline ends. CDR3 sequence: CASSLGQRYYGYTF. CDR3 DNA: TGCGCCAGCAGCTTGGGTCAGAGGTACTATGGCTACACCTTC.

The chain employs TRBV28 and TRBJ1-4; TRBD1 agrees at 8 bases. This CDR3 is built from 16 residues. The germline CDR1 and CDR2 sequences are MDHEN and SYDVKM. Losses at the gene ends were 4 bases for V and 7 bases for J; bases not matched to a gene: 11. CDR3 sequence reads: CASSSQRTGSSEKLFF. DNA for the CDR3: TGTGCCAGCAGTTCCCAAAGGACAGGGTCAAGTGAAAAACTGTTTTTT.

The CDR3 region has the DNA TGTGCCAGCAGCTTCGAGGCTAACTATGGCTACACCTTC. This translates into CASSFEANYGYTF. The chain combines TRBV7-2 with TRBJ1-2; D unresolved. The CDR3 runs to 13 residues. Germline CDR1 is SGHTA and CDR2 is FQGNSA. Trimming removed 3 bases at V and 0 bases at J, with 5 bases between.

The chain uses TRBV6-5 and TRBJ1-4; D is undetermined. The length of the CDR3 is 14 residues. V was trimmed by 5 bases and J by 3 bases, leaving 10 bases between them. Germline lookup yields CDR1 MNHEY and CDR2 SVGAGI. The CDR3 is CASSPGSANEKLFF. CDR3 bases: TGTGCCAGCAGTCCGGGGTCTGCTAATGAAAAACTGTTTTTT.

This sequence joins TRBV11-2 and TRBJ2-5; a weak D match, TRBD1 (6 bases). The ends were cut back, 3 bases at V and 2 bases at J, with 19 bases in the middle. The CDR3 is made up of 17 amino acids. Germline V gene lookup returns CDR1 SGHAT and CDR2 FQNNGV. In DNA form, the CDR3 reads TGTGCCAGCAGCTTCCACTCTGAGTGGACAGCTCAAGAGACCCAGTACTTC. This encodes CASSFHSEWTAQETQYF. Supplemented by reference TRBV11-2 and TRBJ2-5, the full variable domain reads EAGVAQSPRYKIIEKRQSVAFWCNPISGHATLYWYQQILGQGPKLLIQFQNNGVVDDSQLPKDRFSAERLKGVDSTLKIQPAKLEDSAVYLCASSFHSEWTAQETQYFGPGTRLLVL.

Of note for this clone: This sample includes further DNA sequences coding for the same CDR3. V usage is TRBV9 and J usage is TRBJ2-1, with 8 bases identical to TRBD1. This CDR3 comprises 14 residues. CDR1 SGDLS and CDR2 YYNGEE come from the germline V gene. V was pared by 3 bases and J by 2 bases, with 1 base of the junction left unmatched. The CDR3 coding sequence is TGTGCCAGCAGCGGACAGGGGCCCTACAATGAGCAGTTCTTC. Translation: CASSGQGPYNEQFF.

The V gene is TRBV9, the J gene TRBJ2-3; 7 bases align to TRBD2. Germline V CDR1 and CDR2: SGDLS, YYNGEE. The CDR3 length is 18 residues. The trim removed 3 bases at V and 2 bases at J, leaving 15 bases unmatched. The CDR3 protein is CASSALGGVALLTDTQYF. CDR3 coding DNA: TGTGCCAGCAGCGCCTTGGGGGGGGTAGCCCTCCTCACAGATACGCAGTATTTT.

This chain links TRBV21-1 with TRBJ2-5; the tabulated D call, TRBD2, remains unverified against the DNA. TRBV21-1 is termed a pseudogene. This CDR3 spans 13 amino acids. The chain's CDR3 is CASGPRRGMAQYF. CDR3 DNA: TGTGCCAGCGGACCGCGACGGGGAATGGCCCAGTACTTC.

This chain uses TRBV30 with TRBJ2-2; a weak D match, TRBD1 (5 bases). The CDR3 contains 11 residues. The V gene's germline CDR1 is GTSNPN and CDR2 SVGIG (reference sequence). V lost 5 bases and J 6 bases, leaving 7 bases between the germline ends. The CDR3 loop is CAWEGAGELFF. In DNA form, the CDR3 reads TGTGCCTGGGAAGGGGCCGGGGAGCTGTTTTTT.

The genes are TRBV4-3 and TRBJ1-2; 8 bases line up with TRBD1. The length of the CDR3 is 20 residues. Germline loops: CDR1 LGHNA, CDR2 YSLEER. The ends lost 3 bases at V and 0 bases at J; junction bases unmatched: 18. CDR3: CASSHDRGGGGNTANYGYTF. For the CDR3, the DNA is TGCGCCAGCAGCCACGACAGGGGAGGAGGGGGTAATACAGCTAACTATGGCTACACCTTC.

This chain connects TRBV7-2 to TRBJ1-4; 9 nucleotides line up with TRBD1. In germline, CDR1 is SGHTA, CDR2 FQGNSA. The CDR3 is 13 residues long. J lost 4 bases, V lost 8 bases, and 2 bases had no gene match. CDR3 bases: TGTGCCAGCCGGGACAGGGTTAATGAAAAACTGTTTTTT. It specifies CASRDRVNEKLFF.

This rearrangement joins TRBV30 to TRBJ2-3; TRBD2 is a possible D gene (6 bases). This CDR3 is built from 16 residues. Looked up from germline, CDR1 is GTSNPN and CDR2 is SVGIG (reference sequence). V was pared by 2 bases and J by 0 bases, with 15 bases between. CDR3 sequence reads: CAWSHLSGTSTDTQYF. DNA of the CDR3: TGTGCCTGGAGTCATCTCTCCGGGACTAGCACAGATACGCAGTATTTT.